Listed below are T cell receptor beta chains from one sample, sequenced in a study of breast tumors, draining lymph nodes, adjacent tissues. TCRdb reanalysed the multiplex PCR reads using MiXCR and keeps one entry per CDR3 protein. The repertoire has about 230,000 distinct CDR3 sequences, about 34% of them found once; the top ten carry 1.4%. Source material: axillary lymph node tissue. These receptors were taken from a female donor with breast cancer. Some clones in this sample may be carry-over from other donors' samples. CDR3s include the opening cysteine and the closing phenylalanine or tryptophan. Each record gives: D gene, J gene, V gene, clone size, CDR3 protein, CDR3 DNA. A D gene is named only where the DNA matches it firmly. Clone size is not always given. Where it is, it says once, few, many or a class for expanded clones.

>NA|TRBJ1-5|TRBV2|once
CASSARRGASNQPQHF
TGTGCCAGCAGTGCTAGACGGGGGGCGAGCAATCAGCCCCAGCATTTT
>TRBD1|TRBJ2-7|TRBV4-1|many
CASSQQGAASYEQYF
TGCGCCAGCAGCCAACAGGGGGCTGCTAGCTACGAGCAGTACTTC
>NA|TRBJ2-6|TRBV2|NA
CASWGRANVLTF
TGTGCCAGTTGGGGGCGGGCCAACGTCCTGACTTTC
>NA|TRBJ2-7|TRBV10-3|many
CAISQVSYEQYF
TGTGCCATCAGTCAAGTCTCCTACGAGCAGTACTTC
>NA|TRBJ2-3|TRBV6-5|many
CASSYSNSGPARTDTQYF
TGTGCCAGCAGTTACTCGAATAGCGGTCCCGCTCGCACAGATACGCAGTATTTT
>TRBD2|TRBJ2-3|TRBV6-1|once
CASSETVAGTDTQYF
TGTGCCAGCAGTGAAACAGTAGCGGGTACAGATACGCAGTATTTT
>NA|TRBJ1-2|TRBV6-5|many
CASSHSIYDGTGGYTF
TGTGCCAGCAGTCACTCGATTTACGACGGTACAGGCGGCTACACCTTC
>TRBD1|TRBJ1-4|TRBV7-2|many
CASSWDSTNEKLFF
TGTGCCAGCAGCTGGGACAGTACTAATGAAAAACTGTTTTTT
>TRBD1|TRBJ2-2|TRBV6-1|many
CASTTTGGMNTGELFF
TGTGCCAGCACTACCACAGGGGGGATGAACACCGGGGAGCTGTTTTTT
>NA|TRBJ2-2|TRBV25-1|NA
CASSYSSAEELFF
TGTGCCAGCAGTTACTCGAGCGCCGAGGAGCTGTTTTTT
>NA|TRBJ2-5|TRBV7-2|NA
CASSQDSGGGKTQYF
TGTGCCAGCAGCCAAGACTCTGGGGGGGGCAAGACCCAGTACTTC
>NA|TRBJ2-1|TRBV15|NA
CAASSLVGEQFF
TGTGCCGCCAGCAGCTTGGTTGGTGAGCAGTTCTTC
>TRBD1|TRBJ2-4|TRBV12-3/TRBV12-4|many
CASSFVSLDRESNIQYF
TGTGCCAGCAGTTTCGTTTCCTTGGACAGGGAATCAAACATTCAGTACTTC
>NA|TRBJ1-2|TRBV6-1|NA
CASRLRPQGARANYGYTF
TGTGCCAGCAGGCTCCGGCCCCAGGGCGCTCGAGCTAACTATGGCTACACCTTC
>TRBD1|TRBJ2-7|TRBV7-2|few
CARDRGFSYEQYF
TGTGCTAGAGACAGGGGGTTCTCCTACGAGCAGTACTTC
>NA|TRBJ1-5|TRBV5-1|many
CASSLGVYSNQPQHF
TGCGCCAGCAGCTTGGGGGTGTATAGCAATCAGCCCCAGCATTTT
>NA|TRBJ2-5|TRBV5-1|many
CASSLQGRFKETQYF
TGCGCCAGCAGCTTACAGGGGAGGTTTAAAGAGACCCAGTACTTC
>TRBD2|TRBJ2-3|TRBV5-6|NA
CASSLAGGGDEQYF
TGTGCCAGCAGCTTGGCTGGGGGAGGGGATGAGCAGTATTTT
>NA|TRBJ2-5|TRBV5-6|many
CASSLEQGLSGETQYF
TGTGCCAGCAGCTTAGAACAGGGCCTAAGTGGCGAGACCCAGTACTTC
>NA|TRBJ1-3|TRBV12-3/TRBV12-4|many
CASSLLGPSGNTIYF
TGTGCCAGCAGTCTACTGGGGCCCTCTGGAAACACCATATATTTT
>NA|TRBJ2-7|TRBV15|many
CATSRAASASYEQYF
TGTGCCACCAGCAGAGCGGCTAGCGCTTCCTACGAGCAGTACTTC
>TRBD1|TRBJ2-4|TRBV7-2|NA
CASSPQGQIKNIQYF
TGTGCCAGCAGCCCCCAGGGACAGATTAAAAACATTCAGTACTTC
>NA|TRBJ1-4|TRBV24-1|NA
CATSGFVNGYNEKLFF
TGTGCCACCAGTGGGTTCGTGAACGGTTACAATGAAAAACTGTTTTTT
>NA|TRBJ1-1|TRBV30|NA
CAWSPLEVEAFF
TGTGCCTGGAGTCCCTTGGAGGTGGAAGCTTTCTTT
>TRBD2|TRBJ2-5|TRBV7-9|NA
CASSLGLAGIETQYF
TGTGCCAGCAGCTTAGGACTAGCGGGAATAGAGACCCAGTACTTC
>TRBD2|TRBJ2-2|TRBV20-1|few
CSATRPGLAAERGTGELFF
TGCAGTGCGACTCGACCGGGACTAGCCGCCGAGCGGGGCACCGGGGAGCTGTTTTTT
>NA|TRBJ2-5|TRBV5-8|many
CASSSGRVGAQYF
TGTGCCAGCAGCTCCGGACGGGTAGGGGCCCAGTACTTC
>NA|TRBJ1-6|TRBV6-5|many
CASSYSGGAFNSPLHF
TGTGCCAGCAGTTACTCCGGAGGGGCGTTTAATTCACCCCTCCACTTT
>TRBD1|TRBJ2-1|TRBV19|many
CASSTRGHRGNEQFF
TGTGCCAGTAGTACTAGAGGGCACAGGGGCAATGAGCAGTTCTTC
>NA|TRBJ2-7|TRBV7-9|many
CASSLGVAYEQYF
TGTGCCAGCAGCTTAGGGGTAGCGTACGAGCAGTACTTC
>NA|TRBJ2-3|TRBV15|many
CATSRERQLDTQYF
TGTGCCACCAGCAGAGAACGACAGTTGGATACGCAGTATTTT